These 21 T cell receptor beta chains were sequenced from one sample in a study of shared clonotypes between healthy human individuals. Clones were sequenced by immunoSEQ multiplex PCR, and TCRdb holds only the in-frame ones, with some missing. The data show 750,000 to 1,000,000 clones, with approximately 92% seen just once and 20% to 30% held by the top ten. CD45RO-negative, CCR7-selected cells formed the naive CD8 fraction, which excluded terminally differentiated effector memory CD45RA+ cells. Sequencing input: naive CD8+ T cells sorted from blood. The receptors come from a man aged 30 to 39 in good health.

The V and J genes are TRBV30 and TRBJ2-2; D may be TRBD2 (6 bases). V gave up 2 bases and J gave up 6 bases, with 16 bases separating them. This CDR3 has 15 residues. Germline V gene lookup returns CDR1 GTSNPN and CDR2 SVGIG (reference sequence). CDR3 protein: CAWSPREPGAGELFF. The CDR3 bases are TGTGCCTGGAGTCCCCGGGAGCCAGGTGCCGGGGAGCTGTTTTTT.

This chain links TRBV7-6 with TRBJ2-7, with a weak D call TRBD2 (7 bases). With 3 bases removed from V and 5 bases from J, the gap between germline ends came to 17 bases. The CDR3 is 15 amino acids. Germline-derived CDR1 and CDR2 are SGHVS and FNYEAQ. In DNA form, the CDR3 reads TGTGCCAGCAGCTTTAGGGGGAGGGACCTTGACGAGCAGTACTTC. Amino acids: CASSFRGRDLDEQYF. The full variable domain, with the rest looked up from reference TRBV7-6 and TRBJ2-7, is GAGVSQSPRYKVTKRGQDVALRCDPISGHVSLYWYRQALGQGPEFLTYFNYEAQQDKSGLPNDRFSAERPEGSISTLTIQRTEQRDSAMYRCASSFRGRDLDEQYFGPGTRLTVT.

V is TRBV7-9 and J is TRBJ2-1, with D possibly being TRBD2 (5 bases). CDR1 and CDR2 (germline): SEHNR, FQNEAQ (reference sequence). The CDR3 covers 16 residues. V lost 2 bases, J lost 1 base, and 12 bases lay in between. The CDR3 DNA follows: TGTGCCAGCAGCTTATTACGGAGGATGTCCTACAATGAGCAGTTCTTC. Amino acid sequence: CASSLLRRMSYNEQFF.

V and J are TRBV28 and TRBJ2-5; no firm D call. V lost 6 bases and J 1 base, leaving 15 bases between the germline ends. CDR1 is MDHEN, CDR2 SYDVKM, per germline. This CDR3 contains 15 residues. CDR3 loop: CASSPPGRSQETQYF. The CDR3 DNA sequence: TGTGCCAGCAGCCCACCCGGACGGAGCCAAGAGACCCAGTACTTC. The whole variable domain, filled in from reference TRBV28 and TRBJ2-5, reads DVKVTQSSRYLVKRTGEKVFLECVQDMDHENMFWYRQDPGLGLRLIYFSYDVKMKEKGDIPEGYSVSREKKERFSLILESASTNQTSMYLCASSPPGRSQETQYFGPGTRLLVL.

The V call is TRBV7-9, the J call TRBJ1-2, with TRBD1 matching 12 bases. Germline V gene sequence: CDR1 SEHNR, CDR2 FQNEAQ (reference sequence). V lost 5 bases, J lost 6 bases, and 10 bases stayed unmatched. This CDR3 has 16 residues. The CDR3 nucleotides read TGTGCCAGCAGCAACCGGGACAGGGGGCGTTTCGATGGCTACACCTTC. Translated, it gives CASSNRDRGRFDGYTF.

V gene TRBV5-1 combines with J gene TRBJ2-7, with 7 bases that match TRBD2. Per germline, CDR1 SGHRS and CDR2 YFSETQ. CDR3 length: 13 amino acids. J was trimmed by 7 bases and V by 2 bases; bases with no gene match: 6. The CDR3 spells CASSFTGAGEQYF. The CDR3 DNA follows: TGCGCCAGCAGCTTTACGGGAGCGGGGGAGCAGTACTTC.

The chain recombines TRBV5-5 with TRBJ2-7; D is undetermined. The V end lost 2 bases, the J end lost 5 bases, and 11 bases lay between the germline ends. CDR3 size: 13 residues. The germline CDR1 and CDR2 sequences are SGHKS and YYEKEE (reference sequence). The CDR3 nucleotides read TGTGCCAGCAGCTTAATTCCGGATGACGAGCAGTACTTC. Translation: CASSLIPDDEQYF.

This chain links TRBV9 with TRBJ2-1, with TRBD1 identical over 9 bases. CDR1 SGDLS and CDR2 YYNGEE come from the germline V gene. V gave up 0 bases and J gave up 3 bases; unmatched junction bases: 16. This CDR3 spans 20 amino acids. The CDR3 DNA sequence: TGTGCCAGCAGCGTAGTTCCGACAGGGGGTCCCTACAATTACTACAATGAGCAGTTCTTC. Amino acid sequence: CASSVVPTGGPYNYYNEQFF. Combining the CDR3 with reference TRBV9 and TRBJ2-1 gives the whole variable domain DSGVTQTPKHLITATGQRVTLRCSPRSGDLSVYWYQQSLDQGLQFLIQYYNGEERAKGNILERFSAQQFPDLHSELNLSSLELGDSALYFCASSVVPTGGPYNYYNEQFFGPGTRLTVL.

The chain joins TRBV4-1 to TRBJ1-1; D is unresolved. Germline V lookup: CDR1 MGHRA, CDR2 YSYEKL. CDR3 size: 12 residues. Between the trimmed V and J ends, which lost 0 bases and 10 bases, there was a span of 9 bases. The CDR3 reads CASSQDWIAAFF. Written as DNA, the CDR3 is TGCGCCAGCAGCCAAGACTGGATCGCAGCTTTCTTT.

The rearrangement joins TRBV5-1 to TRBJ2-7; D remains ambiguous. The germline gives CDR1 SGHRS, CDR2 YFSETQ. The CDR3 is made up of 14 amino acids. Deletions cut 4 bases from V and 5 bases from J, with 16 bases between. CDR3 sequence: CASSPERSVHEQYF. As DNA, the CDR3 is TGCGCCAGCAGCCCGGAGCGTAGTGTGCACGAGCAGTACTTC.

Here the CDR3 DNA reads TGTGCCAGCATCGGACAGGGGGGCCCAGATACGCAGTATTTT. Protein product: CASIGQGGPDTQYF. The V and J genes are TRBV7-9 and TRBJ2-3; TRBD1 matches at 10 bases. Trimming removed 7 bases from V and 4 bases from J; junction bases left unmatched: 5. Germline CDR1 reads SEHNR; CDR2 reads FQNEAQ (reference sequence). CDR3 length equals 14 residues. The variable domain in full, completed from reference TRBV7-9 and TRBJ2-3, reads DTGVSQNPRHKITKRGQNVTFRCDPISEHNRLYWYRQTLGQGPEFLTYFQNEAQLEKSRLLSDRFSAERPKGSFSTLEIQRTEQGDSAMYLCASIGQGGPDTQYFGPGTRLTVL.

On this clone: The sample contains more than one DNA sequence encoding this CDR3. The chain links TRBV5-1 to TRBJ2-1; D gene ambiguous. Deletions cut 2 bases from V and 2 bases from J, with 8 bases between. Germline values: CDR1 SGHRS, CDR2 YFSETQ. This CDR3 is 14 amino acids long. CDR3 sequence reads: CASSLEGPYNEQFF. In DNA form, the CDR3 reads TGCGCCAGCAGCTTAGAAGGGCCCTACAATGAGCAGTTCTTC.

CDR3 coding DNA: TGTGCCAGCAGTGAACGCAGGGGAAACATTCAGTACTTC. Translated: CASSERRGNIQYF. The chain combines TRBV2 with TRBJ2-4, with D tentatively TRBD1 (6 bases). Trimming took off 2 bases at V and 6 bases at J, with 8 bases between the two ends. The CDR3 totals 13 residues. Germline loops: CDR1 SNHLY, CDR2 FYNNEI.

This rearrangement joins TRBV6-6 to TRBJ1-1; TRBD1 matches at 8 bases. Trimming cost V 0 bases and J 9 bases; bases outside gene matches: 6. There are 14 residues in the CDR3. Germline assignment: CDR1 MNHNY and CDR2 SVGAGI (reference sequence). CDR3 bases: TGTGCCAGCAGTTACTCGATGGACAGGGTGAAAGCTTTCTTT. This translates into CASSYSMDRVKAFF.

This clone was observed a single time. The chain employs TRBV27 and TRBJ2-5; 8 bases map to TRBD1. Unmatched junction bases numbered 3, after V lost 1 base and J lost 5 bases. The germline V gene has CDR1 MNHEY and CDR2 SMNVEV (reference sequence). This CDR3 comprises 14 residues. The CDR3 DNA reads TGTGCCAGCAGTTTATTTAGACAGGGGGAGACCCAGTACTTC. Translating gives CASSLFRQGETQYF.

This clone has a count of ten or more. The chain is built from TRBV4-1 and TRBJ2-1; 12 bases agree with TRBD2. CDR3 length: 15 amino acids. Germline values: CDR1 MGHRA, CDR2 YSYEKL. The trim removed 6 bases at V and 6 bases at J, leaving 6 bases unmatched. The CDR3 DNA is TGCGCCAGCAGTTTGACTAGCGGGAGTGGCAATGAGCAGTTCTTC. Its translation is CASSLTSGSGNEQFF.

The rearrangement links TRBV18 to TRBJ2-1; D remains unclear. V was shortened by 3 bases and J by 5 bases, with 17 bases between the two germline ends. CDR3 length: 16 amino acids. CDR1 KGHSH and CDR2 LQKENI come from the germline V gene. The CDR3 nucleotides are TGTGCCAGCTCACCGCTAGTCAAGAACCCCGACAATGAGCAGTTCTTC. Translation gives CASSPLVKNPDNEQFF.

The genes are TRBV6-5 and TRBJ2-1, with 10 nucleotides matching TRBD1. The germline V gene encodes CDR1 MNHEY and CDR2 SVGAGI. This CDR3 is 16 amino acids long. V gave up 2 bases and J gave up 5 bases; unmatched junction bases: 6. The CDR3 bases are TGTGCCAGCAGTTACGCGACAGGGGGCGGCGACAATGAGCAGTTCTTC. Translating it yields CASSYATGGGDNEQFF.

V gene TRBV29-1 combines with J gene TRBJ2-2; D gene unclear. Germline-derived CDR1 and CDR2 are SQVTM and ANQGSEA. The CDR3 spans 12 residues. The V end was cut by 7 bases, the J end by 2 bases, with 8 bases between. In nucleotides, the CDR3 is TGCAGCGCTGTATATAACACCGGGGAGCTGTTTTTT. Translated, it gives CSAVYNTGELFF.

The chain couples TRBV28 to TRBJ2-7; possibly TRBD2 for D (5 bases). The CDR3 runs to 14 residues. Germline V gene sequence: CDR1 MDHEN, CDR2 SYDVKM. V was cut by 6 bases and J by 4 bases, with 16 bases left in between. CDR3 in amino acids: CASSPGTYLYEQYF. The CDR3 DNA reads TGTGCCAGCAGCCCGGGAACCTACCTATACGAGCAGTACTTC.

With respect to this clone: Other nucleotide sequences in the sample specify the same CDR3. The CDR3 DNA sequence: TGTGCCAGCAGCCCGCCCTCCCGCTCCTACAATGAGCAGTTCTTC. Translating it yields CASSPPSRSYNEQFF. The chain joins TRBV7-9 to TRBJ2-1; D remains ambiguous. CDR1 is SEHNR, CDR2 FQNEAQ, per germline (reference sequence). V was trimmed by 5 bases and J by 0 bases, leaving 11 bases between them. This CDR3 comprises 15 residues. The whole variable domain, filled in from reference TRBV7-9 and TRBJ2-1, reads DTGVSQNPRHKITKRGQNVTFRCDPISEHNRLYWYRQTLGQGPEFLTYFQNEAQLEKSRLLSDRFSAERPKGSFSTLEIQRTEQGDSAMYLCASSPPSRSYNEQFFGPGTRLTVL.